Below, 11 T cell receptor beta chains from the same sample are listed, as sequenced in a study of blood T cell repertoires in COVID-19. Profiled with immunoSEQ multiplex PCR; TCRdb holds only in-frame clones, not every one. The table shows some 160,000 clones, with about 86% occurring only once. The sample consisted of peripheral blood. These receptors all stem from a woman between 65 and 79 years old with COVID-19, enrolled during active disease.

The rearrangement links TRBV25-1 to TRBJ2-6, with TRBD1 matching 10 bases. V lost 6 bases, J lost 0 bases, and 5 bases stayed unmatched. Germline loops: CDR1 MGHDK, CDR2 SYGVNS. This CDR3 region has 17 residues. CDR3 residues: CASSRDRGLSGANVLTF. The DNA of the CDR3 is TGTGCCAGCAGCCGGGACAGGGGCCTCTCTGGGGCCAACGTCCTGACTTTC.

The chain has TRBV5-1 and TRBJ1-5; D is undetermined. This CDR3 region has 14 residues. Trimming took 0 bases from V and 5 from J, leaving 9 bases between them. From germline, CDR1 is SGHRS and CDR2 YFSETQ. CDR3 protein: CASSLGGEDQPQHF. In nucleotides, the CDR3 is TGCGCCAGCAGCTTGGGGGGAGAAGATCAGCCCCAGCATTTT.

This clone came up a few times. The chain combines TRBV12-3 or TRBV12-4 with TRBJ1-1; 9 bases are shared with TRBD1. The CDR3 runs 13 residues. The V and J ends lost 6 bases and 4 bases, in that order; junction bases with no gene match: 3. The chain's CDR3 is CASRPTGGTEAFF. In DNA, the CDR3 is TGTGCCAGCAGGCCGACAGGGGGCACTGAAGCTTTCTTT.

A single count supports this clone. The V call is TRBV6-1, the J call TRBJ2-7, with 7 bases identical to TRBD2. V lost 3 bases and J lost 1; bases outside the gene matches: 6. Germline lookup yields CDR1 MNHNS and CDR2 SASEGT. The CDR3 covers 15 residues. Here the CDR3 DNA reads TGTGCCAGCAGTGATTCGGGGGGTTGGTCCTACGAGCAGTACTTC. Translation gives CASSDSGGWSYEQYF.

CDR3: CASSPTDNQPQHF. The CDR3 DNA sequence: TGTGCCAGCAGCCCGACAGATAATCAGCCCCAGCATTTT. This rearrangement joins TRBV9 to TRBJ1-5; D might be TRBD1 (5 bases). Germline lookup yields CDR1 SGDLS and CDR2 YYNGEE. Trimming pared 4 bases from V and 4 bases from J, leaving 9 bases between. The CDR3 contains 13 residues.

The chain combines TRBV5-1 with TRBJ2-7, with 8 positions matching TRBD1. The CDR3 has 14 amino acids. Germline CDR1 SGHRS, CDR2 YFSETQ. Trimming cost V 5 bases and J 6 bases; bases outside gene matches: 10. The CDR3 bases are TGCGCCAGCAGTCGAACAGGGGGTATTGGCGAGCAGTACTTC. Translation: CASSRTGGIGEQYF. Combining the CDR3 with reference TRBV5-1 and TRBJ2-7 gives the whole variable domain KAGVTQTPRYLIKTRGQQVTLSCSPISGHRSVSWYQQTPGQGLQFLFEYFSETQRNKGNFPGRFSGRQFSNSRSEMNVSTLELGDSALYLCASSRTGGIGEQYFGPGTRLTVT.

This chain uses TRBV29-1 with TRBJ1-2, with 8 bases lining up with TRBD1. Germline CDR1 SQVTM, CDR2 ANQGSEA. The CDR3 is made up of 12 amino acids. V trimming: 5 bases; J trimming: 5 bases; junction bases outside the gene matches: 4. CDR3 loop: CSVQDRVYGYTF. The CDR3 nucleotides are TGCAGCGTTCAGGACAGGGTTTATGGCTACACCTTC. Combining the CDR3 with reference TRBV29-1 and TRBJ1-2 gives the whole variable domain SAVISQKPSRDICQRGTSLTIQCQVDSQVTMMFWYRQQPGQSLTLIATANQGSEATYESGFVIDKFPISRPNLTFSTLTVSNMSPEDSSIYLCSVQDRVYGYTFGSGTRLTVV.

This sequence joins TRBV12-3 or TRBV12-4 and TRBJ2-4; tentatively, D is TRBD2 (5 bases). There are 12 residues in the CDR3. The V gene lost 5 bases and the J gene lost 9 bases, with 11 bases spanning the gap. CDR3 region: CASSPTRAIQYF. The CDR3 DNA follows: TGTGCCAGCAGTCCCACTAGGGCCATTCAGTACTTC.

This clone was observed once. V gene TRBV6-5 combines with J gene TRBJ2-1; 11 bases align to TRBD2. The CDR3 has 15 amino acids. Germline CDR1 MNHEY, CDR2 SVGAGI. J lost 2 bases, V lost 5 bases, and 2 bases had no gene match. The CDR3 is CASSLAGGPYNEQFF. CDR3 sequence (DNA): TGTGCCAGCAGTCTAGCGGGGGGTCCCTACAATGAGCAGTTCTTC.

The chain recombines TRBV5-1 with TRBJ1-4; 9 nucleotides line up with TRBD1. Germline lookup yields CDR1 SGHRS and CDR2 YFSETQ. The V and J ends lost 4 bases and 7 bases, in that order; junction bases with no gene match: 8. The CDR3 extends over 15 amino acids. This CDR3 is CASSTGDREIEKLFF. The CDR3 nucleotides read TGCGCCAGCAGCACTGGGGACAGGGAAATTGAAAAACTGTTTTTT.

This clone was seen once. The chain joins TRBV5-5 to TRBJ2-3, with 7 bases matching TRBD1. Unmatched junction bases numbered 8, after V lost 7 bases and J lost 0 bases. The germline V gene has CDR1 SGHKS and CDR2 YYEKEE (reference sequence). This CDR3 comprises 15 residues. The CDR3 coding sequence is TGTGCCAGCTACTTACAGGGGATGAGCACAGATACGCAGTATTTT. Translation: CASYLQGMSTDTQYF. Filled out from reference TRBV5-5 and TRBJ2-3, the complete variable domain reads DAGVTQSPTHLIKTRGQQVTLRCSPISGHKSVSWYQQVLGQGPQFIFQYYEKEERGRGNFPDRFSARQFPNYSSELNVNALLLGDSALYLCASYLQGMSTDTQYFGPGTRLTVL.